This entry is about one TCR beta chain. Antigen: not known. Unmatched junction bases numbered 5, after V lost 0 bases and J lost 6 bases. The CDR3 is made up of 15 amino acids. Germline loops: CDR1 SGHAT, CDR2 FQNNGV. This sample is drawn from a study of shared clonotypes between healthy human individuals. Study-level findings and limits: Depth was large, yet rarefaction showed that sorted-subset sequencing was incomplete. Naive subsets generally exceeded memory subsets in estimated richness.

Measured with immunoSEQ multiplex PCR; TCRdb has only the in-frame clones, and not every one. This table holds about 340,000 clones, 73% found once. A CD45RA-negative memory subset and a CD45RA+ naive subset were separated from the CD4+ cells. This clonotype was sampled from a man aged 25-45 years in good health. The sequencing input was memory CD4+ T cells sorted from blood. The subset is: CD45RA-negative fraction. The chain links TRBV11-2 to TRBJ2-1, with TRBD2 identical over 7 bases. For the CDR3, the DNA is TGTGCCAGCAGCTTAGAACTCGCTAGCGGCAATGAGCAGTTCTTC. This codes for CASSLELASGNEQFF. Complete variable domain (other parts from reference TRBV11-2 and TRBJ2-1): EAGVAQSPRYKIIEKRQSVAFWCNPISGHATLYWYQQILGQGPKLLIQFQNNGVVDDSQLPKDRFSAERLKGVDSTLKIQPAKLEDSAVYLCASSLELASGNEQFFGPGTRLTVL.